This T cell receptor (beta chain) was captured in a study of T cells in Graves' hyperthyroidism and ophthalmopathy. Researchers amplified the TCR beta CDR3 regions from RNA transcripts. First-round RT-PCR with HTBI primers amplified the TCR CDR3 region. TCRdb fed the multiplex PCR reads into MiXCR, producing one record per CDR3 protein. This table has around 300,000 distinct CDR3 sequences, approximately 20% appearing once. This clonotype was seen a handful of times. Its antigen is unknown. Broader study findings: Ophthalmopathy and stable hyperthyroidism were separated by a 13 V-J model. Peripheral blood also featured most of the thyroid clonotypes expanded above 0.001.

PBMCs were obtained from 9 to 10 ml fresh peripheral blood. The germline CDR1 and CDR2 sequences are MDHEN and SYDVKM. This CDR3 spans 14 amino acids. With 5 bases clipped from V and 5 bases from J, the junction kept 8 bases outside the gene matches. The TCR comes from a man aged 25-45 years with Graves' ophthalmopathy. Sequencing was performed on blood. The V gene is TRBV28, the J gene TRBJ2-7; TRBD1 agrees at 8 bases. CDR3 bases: TGTGCCAGCAGTCAATGGACAGGGTCTAACGAGCAGTACTTC. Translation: CASSQWTGSNEQYF.